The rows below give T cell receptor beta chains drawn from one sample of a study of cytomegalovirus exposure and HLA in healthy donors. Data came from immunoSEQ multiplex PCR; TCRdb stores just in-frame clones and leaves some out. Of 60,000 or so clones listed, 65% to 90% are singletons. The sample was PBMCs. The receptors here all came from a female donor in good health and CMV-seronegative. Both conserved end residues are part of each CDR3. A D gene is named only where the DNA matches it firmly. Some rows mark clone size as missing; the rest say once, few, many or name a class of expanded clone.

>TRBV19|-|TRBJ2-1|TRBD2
CASSIILGGSSYNEQFF
TGTGCCAGTAGTATTATTTTAGGCGGGAGCTCCTACAATGAGCAGTTCTTC
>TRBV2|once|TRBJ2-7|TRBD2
CASSEGLAGLEQYF
TGTGCCAGCAGTGAAGGGCTAGCGGGGCTCGAGCAGTACTTC
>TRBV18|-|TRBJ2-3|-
CASSPPYGISTDTQYF
TGTGCCAGCTCACCACCGTACGGGATTAGCACAGATACGCAGTATTTT
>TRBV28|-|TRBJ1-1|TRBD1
CASILSTGAAFF
TGTGCCAGCATCCTCTCGACAGGGGCAGCTTTCTTT
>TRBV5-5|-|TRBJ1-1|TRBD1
CASSLQGEVAEAFF
TGTGCCAGCAGCTTGCAGGGGGAGGTAGCTGAAGCTTTCTTT
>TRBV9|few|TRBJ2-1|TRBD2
CASSVGTSGGDNEQFF
TGTGCCAGCAGCGTAGGGACTAGCGGGGGCGACAATGAGCAGTTCTTC
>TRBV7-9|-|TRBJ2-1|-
CASSGGGAEQFF
TGTGCCAGCAGCGGAGGGGGCGCGGAGCAGTTCTTC
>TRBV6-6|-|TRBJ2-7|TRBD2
CASSSGGGGRANEQYF
TGTGCCAGCAGTTCAGGGGGAGGCGGGAGGGCCAACGAGCAGTACTTC
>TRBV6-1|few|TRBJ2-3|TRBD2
CASEGTSGGADTQYF
TGTGCCAGCGAGGGGACTAGCGGGGGGGCAGATACGCAGTATTTT
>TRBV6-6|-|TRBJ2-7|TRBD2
CASSYPGREGYEQYF
TGTGCCAGCAGTTACCCGGGACGGGAGGGCTACGAGCAGTACTTC
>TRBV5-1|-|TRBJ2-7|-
CASAGLLDYEQYF
TGCGCCAGCGCAGGACTATTAGACTACGAGCAGTACTTC
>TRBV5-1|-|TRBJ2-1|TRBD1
CASSLGTGPNNEQFF
TGCGCCAGCAGCTTGGGGACAGGCCCCAACAATGAGCAGTTCTTC
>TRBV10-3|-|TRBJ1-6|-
CAIKGEQGEVSPLHF
TGTGCCATCAAGGGGGAACAGGGAGAGGTATCACCCCTCCACTTT
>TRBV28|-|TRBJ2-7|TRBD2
CASLLYLVAGVTHEQYF
TGTGCCAGCCTTCTCTACCTAGTGGCGGGAGTAACCCACGAGCAGTACTTC
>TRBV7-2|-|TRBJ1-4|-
CASSLVGGMGEKLFF
TGTGCCAGCAGCTTAGTTGGGGGGATGGGAGAAAAACTGTTTTTT
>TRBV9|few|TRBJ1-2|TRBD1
CASSPGQEYYGYTF
TGTGCCAGCAGTCCGGGACAGGAATACTATGGCTACACCTTC
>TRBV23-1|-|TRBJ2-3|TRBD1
CASSQYTVDRAGGASTDTQYF
TGCGCCAGCAGTCAATACACGGTGGACAGGGCCGGCGGAGCCTCCACAGATACGCAGTATTTT
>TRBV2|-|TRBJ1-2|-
CASRWRQNYGYTF
TGTGCCAGCAGATGGCGACAGAACTATGGCTACACCTTC
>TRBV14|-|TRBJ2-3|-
CASSVRPGQIPQIVTDTQYF
TGTGCCAGCAGCGTGCGGCCGGGACAAATCCCCCAGATCGTCACAGATACGCAGTATTTT
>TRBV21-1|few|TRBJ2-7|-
CASSKVPGQGEQYF
TGTGCCAGCAGCAAAGTCCCGGGACAGGGCGAGCAGTACTTC
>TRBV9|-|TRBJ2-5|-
CASSVGTARQETQYF
TGTGCCAGCAGCGTAGGCACAGCCCGTCAAGAGACCCAGTACTTC
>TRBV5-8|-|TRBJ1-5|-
CASSLQLDQPQHF
TGTGCCAGCAGCCTACAGTTAGATCAGCCCCAGCATTTT
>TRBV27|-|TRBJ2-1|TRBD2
CASSLAPSGFNEQFF
TGTGCCAGCAGTTTAGCTCCTAGCGGGTTCAATGAGCAGTTCTTC
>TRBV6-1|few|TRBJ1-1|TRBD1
CASTRRGPTEAFF
TGTGCCAGCACCAGAAGGGGGCCCACTGAAGCTTTCTTT
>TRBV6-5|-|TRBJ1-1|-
CASSSITGNTEAFF
TGTGCCAGCAGTAGTATTACGGGGAACACTGAAGCTTTCTTT